These T cell receptor beta chains were read from a single sample in a study of T cells in Graves' hyperthyroidism and ophthalmopathy. TCRdb called the multiplex PCR reads again in MiXCR, with one record for every CDR3 protein. This sample has about 320,000 distinct CDR3 sequences, with approximately 17% found just once. The specimen was blood. The receptors shown here come from a man aged 30 to 39 with Graves' hyperthyroidism. Each CDR3 is given with its conserved first and last residue. D genes are given only for firm matches. The listing skips clone size in some rows; elsewhere it reads once, few, many or a size class.

d_call j_call v_call clone_size cdr3_aa cdr3_nt
. TRBJ1-2 TRBV6-1 . CASSNLLGDGYTF TGTGCCAGCAGTAACCTGTTAGGCGATGGCTACACCTTC
. TRBJ2-7 TRBV19 . CASSIASTSYEQYF TGTGCCAGTAGTATTGCAAGTACCTCCTACGAGCAGTACTTC
TRBD2 TRBJ2-7 TRBV7-9 many CASSLGGGSGAYEQYF TGTGCCAGCAGCTTAGGGGGCGGGAGTGGGGCCTACGAGCAGTACTTC
TRBD2 TRBJ2-2 TRBV3-1 many CASSLGLAGGTTGELFF TGTGCCAGCAGCCTGGGACTAGCGGGAGGTACCACCGGGGAGCTGTTTTTT
. TRBJ2-1 TRBV11-1 . CASSSLQAGLREQFF TGTGCCAGCAGCTCCCTACAAGCGGGCCTTAGGGAGCAGTTCTTC
. TRBJ1-4 TRBV2 many CASSEGGDQLFF TGTGCCAGCAGTGAGGGCGGGGACCAACTGTTTTTT
. TRBJ2-3 TRBV6-1 many CACVPLPTFTDTQYF TGTGCCTGCGTCCCTCTACCTACTTTCACAGATACGCAGTATTTT
TRBD2 TRBJ2-2 TRBV27 . CASSLLAGSTGELFF TGTGCCAGCAGTTTGCTAGCGGGTAGCACCGGGGAGCTGTTTTTT
. TRBJ1-2 TRBV20-1 few CSATLGPGDYGYTF TGCAGTGCTACCCTCGGGCCGGGCGACTATGGCTACACCTTC
. TRBJ2-1 TRBV10-3 . CAISAGDLYNEQFF TGTGCCATCAGTGCAGGGGACCTCTACAATGAGCAGTTCTTC
TRBD2 TRBJ2-1 TRBV5-4 few CASSPGTNSNEQFF TGTGCCAGCAGCCCGGGGACTAACAGCAATGAGCAGTTCTTC
TRBD1 TRBJ1-2 TRBV5-8 many CASSSRTGGLLGYTF TGTGCCAGCAGCTCACGGACAGGGGGTTTATTGGGCTACACCTTC
TRBD2 TRBJ2-3 TRBV9 . CASSSGTSGSSIDTQYF TGTGCCAGCAGCTCAGGGACTAGCGGGAGCTCAATAGATACGCAGTATTTT
TRBD2 TRBJ2-7 TRBV10-3 once CATSESGGGYEQYF TGTGCCACCAGTGAGTCGGGAGGGGGCTACGAGCAGTACTTC
. TRBJ2-7 TRBV28 many CASSLSRSWNEQYF TGTGCCAGCAGTTTGTCTAGAAGTTGGAACGAGCAGTACTTC
. TRBJ1-4 TRBV6-1 few CASSGDLRVLFF TGTGCCAGCAGTGGCGACCTACGGGTCCTGTTTTTT
. TRBJ2-7 TRBV14 . CASSQVGQNYEQYF TGTGCCAGCAGCCAAGTCGGACAGAACTACGAGCAGTACTTC
. TRBJ1-3 TRBV11-2 many CASSSPQGKGNTIYF TGTGCCAGCAGTTCTCCCCAGGGAAAGGGAAACACCATATATTTT
TRBD2 TRBJ2-1 TRBV6-1 . CASRSGRAIYEQFF TGTGCCAGCAGGAGCGGGAGGGCCATATATGAGCAGTTCTTC
. TRBJ1-2 TRBV6-5 . CASSYNVKWGYTF TGTGCCAGCAGTTACAATGTGAAGTGGGGCTACACCTTC
TRBD1 TRBJ1-2 TRBV7-9 few CASNLGQASGYTF TGTGCCAGCAATCTGGGACAGGCCTCGGGCTACACCTTC
. TRBJ1-3 TRBV6-6 . CASSYRPGSGNTIYF TGTGCCAGCAGTTATCGACCGGGCTCTGGAAACACCATATATTTT
. TRBJ2-7 TRBV2 few CASSDTGLRYEQYF TGTGCCAGCAGTGATACGGGACTTCGCTACGAGCAGTACTTC
. TRBJ2-4 TRBV5-5 . CASSPRGTPQGNIQYF TGTGCCAGCAGCCCTCGAGGGACCCCGCAGGGGAACATTCAGTACTTC
TRBD2 TRBJ2-1 TRBV5-1 . CASPGTSGRSENNEQFF TGCGCCAGTCCCGGGACTAGCGGGAGATCGGAGAACAATGAGCAGTTCTTC
. TRBJ1-2 TRBV20-1 . CSAQPRQPANYGYTF TGCAGTGCTCAACCGCGACAACCAGCTAACTATGGCTACACCTTC
. TRBJ2-5 TRBV28 many CASSSGQIRATGQETQYF TGTGCCAGCAGTTCAGGCCAAATCCGCGCCACAGGGCAAGAGACCCAGTACTTC
TRBD2 TRBJ2-2 TRBV7-3 few CASSSSASGPTGELFF TGTGCCAGCAGCAGCTCGGCTAGCGGGCCCACCGGGGAGCTGTTTTTT
TRBD2 TRBJ2-3 TRBV11-2 many CASSATSGALGTDTQYF TGTGCCAGCAGCGCCACTAGCGGTGCCTTGGGCACAGATACGCAGTATTTT
. TRBJ2-5 TRBV29-1 few CSVEDTGQAETQYF TGCAGCGTTGAAGACACAGGCCAGGCAGAGACCCAGTACTTC
. TRBJ1-5 TRBV11-2 many CASSLVRGQPQHF TGTGCCAGCAGCTTAGTCAGGGGCCAGCCCCAGCATTTT
. TRBJ2-4 TRBV3-1 few CASSPGPKNIQYF TGTGCCAGCAGCCCGGGACCCAAAAACATTCAGTACTTC
. TRBJ2-1 TRBV18 many CASSPGGLSSYNEQFF TGTGCCAGCTCACCGGGCGGACTGAGCTCCTACAATGAGCAGTTCTTC
. TRBJ2-5 TRBV29-1 few CSVEEGETQYF TGCAGCGTTGAAGAGGGAGAGACCCAGTACTTC
. TRBJ2-1 TRBV6-1 few CASSGELSFNEQFF TGTGCCAGCAGTGGAGAACTAAGCTTCAATGAGCAGTTCTTC
. TRBJ1-3 TRBV4-1 . CASSQGLAQGRGGNTIYF TGCGCCAGCAGCCAAGGACTGGCACAGGGACGGGGAGGAAACACCATATATTTT
. TRBJ2-7 TRBV20-1 many CSARDPLNNEQYF TGCAGTGCTAGAGACCCTTTGAACAACGAGCAGTACTTC
. TRBJ1-5 TRBV19 . CASRDAYSNQPQHF TGTGCCAGCCGGGACGCATATAGCAATCAGCCCCAGCATTTT
TRBD1 TRBJ1-2 TRBV20-1 few CSVGQGDVRDYGYTF TGCAGTGTGGGACAGGGCGACGTAAGGGACTATGGCTACACCTTC
TRBD2 TRBJ2-1 TRBV24-1 few CATKGTSGRNEQFF TGTGCCACCAAAGGGACTAGCGGGAGGAATGAGCAGTTCTTC
. TRBJ2-1 TRBV14 . CASSLARELFNEQFF TGTGCCAGCAGCCTGGCCCGGGAGTTGTTCAATGAGCAGTTCTTC
. TRBJ2-7 TRBV19 . CASSIGSTQYEQYF TGTGCCAGTAGTATAGGATCGACTCAGTACGAGCAGTACTTC
. TRBJ1-6 TRBV6-1 few CASSDTGFSPLHF TGTGCCAGCAGTGACACAGGGTTTTCACCCCTCCACTTT
. TRBJ2-3 TRBV29-1 many CSVSATERIDVADTQYF TGCAGCGTTTCGGCCACTGAGCGGATCGACGTCGCAGATACGCAGTATTTT
. TRBJ1-1 TRBV12-3/TRBV12-4 many CASTRARYTEAFF TGTGCCAGCACCAGGGCCCGATACACTGAAGCTTTCTTT